A single sample gave rise to the 30 T cell receptor beta chains below, sequenced in a study of T cell responses to AZD1222 COVID-19 vaccine. Method: immunoSEQ multiplex PCR; TCRdb's copy keeps in-frame clones and lacks some. In the table there are tens of thousands of clones, around 82% of which are singletons. Sample: peripheral blood, taken 28 days after the second AZD1222 dose. These TCRs come from an adult who received the AZD1222 COVID-19 vaccine.

The chain carries TRBV3-1 (or the pseudogene TRBV3-2) and TRBJ1-2; D uncertain. Trimming stripped 0 bases from V and 4 bases from J, with 9 bases between. CDR3 length: 14 residues. Germline V gives CDR1 LGHDT, CDR2 YNNKEL (reference sequence). In DNA form, the CDR3 reads TGTGCCAGCAGCCAAGATGCGGTTCCCTATGGCTACACCTTC. Translated: CASSQDAVPYGYTF.

CDR3 DNA: TGTGCCAGCAGCTTAATTGGGGTTGGGGATGGCTACACCTTC. Translation: CASSLIGVGDGYTF. This sequence joins TRBV7-9 and TRBJ1-2, with D unresolved. V was shortened by 2 bases and J by 6 bases, with 13 bases between the two germline ends. CDR3 length: 14 residues. Germline values: CDR1 SEHNR, CDR2 FQNEAQ (reference sequence).

This sequence joins TRBV4-3 and TRBJ1-5; no reliable D call. V gave up 0 bases and J gave up 4 bases, with 10 bases separating them. Germline V gives CDR1 LGHNA, CDR2 YSLEER. The CDR3 is 15 residues long. CDR3 protein: CASSQDRRINQPQHF. The DNA of the CDR3 is TGCGCCAGCAGCCAAGATCGGCGTATAAATCAGCCCCAGCATTTT.

In nucleotides, the CDR3 is TGTGCCAGCAGCCAAGATTGGGAAAAACTGTTTTTT. Translated: CASSQDWEKLFF. The gene calls are TRBV3-1 (or the pseudogene TRBV3-2) and TRBJ1-4; no clear D gene. The CDR3 is made up of 12 amino acids. V lost 0 bases, J lost 8 bases, and 4 bases lay in between. Germline V gene lookup returns CDR1 LGHDT and CDR2 YNNKEL (reference sequence).

The DNA for the CDR3 is TGTGCCAGCAGCCCGCAGGGAAACCAAGGAAACACCATATATTTT. Residues: CASSPQGNQGNTIYF. The chain uses TRBV14 and TRBJ1-3, with a weak D call TRBD1 (5 bases). Trimming shortened V by 4 bases and J by 4 bases, and 14 bases separated the two germline ends. Per the germline V gene, CDR1 is SGHDN and CDR2 is FVKESK. This CDR3 is 15 amino acids long.

V is TRBV10-3 and J is TRBJ2-1, with TRBD1 matching 7 bases. Germline values: CDR1 ENHRY, CDR2 SYGVKD. The CDR3 is 12 residues long. V lost 9 bases to trimming and J lost 3 bases; unmatched junction nucleotides: 2. The DNA of the CDR3 is TGTGCCATGGGGGACAGCTACAATGAGCAGTTCTTC. Translation gives CAMGDSYNEQFF.

This clone was observed once. This chain connects TRBV5-1 to TRBJ2-5, with 7 positions matching TRBD1. Germline CDR1 reads SGHRS; CDR2 reads YFSETQ. This CDR3 has 14 residues. V dropped 6 bases and J dropped 2; count of bases not matched to a gene: 7. Here the CDR3 DNA reads TGCGCCAGCAAAAGGACGGGACAGCAAGAGACCCAGTACTTC. Translated, it gives CASKRTGQQETQYF. Variable domain in full (rest from reference TRBV5-1 and TRBJ2-5): KAGVTQTPRYLIKTRGQQVTLSCSPISGHRSVSWYQQTPGQGLQFLFEYFSETQRNKGNFPGRFSGRQFSNSRSEMNVSTLELGDSALYLCASKRTGQQETQYFGPGTRLLVL.

This clone showed up just once. The chain uses TRBV30 and TRBJ1-2; D gene ambiguous. Trimming stripped 5 bases from V and 2 bases from J, with 3 bases between. This CDR3 is built from 10 residues. Germline V CDR1 and CDR2: GTSNPN, SVGIG (reference sequence). Written as DNA, the CDR3 is TGTGCCTGGGGAAACTATGGCTACACCTTC. This codes for CAWGNYGYTF.

The chain combines TRBV5-4 with TRBJ2-3, with D possibly matching TRBD2 (6 bases). The V end lost 0 bases, the J end lost 0 bases, and 11 bases lay between the germline ends. The germline V gene encodes CDR1 SGHNT and CDR2 YYREEE (reference sequence). The CDR3 length is 16 residues. The CDR3 loop is CASSLASDPSTDTQYF. In DNA, the CDR3 is TGTGCCAGCAGCTTGGCTAGCGATCCAAGCACAGATACGCAGTATTTT.

This rearrangement joins TRBV7-9 to TRBJ1-2, with D tentatively TRBD1 (6 bases). The CDR3 runs 14 residues. The germline CDR1 and CDR2 sequences are SEHNR and FQNEAQ (reference sequence). Deletions cut 2 bases from V and 7 bases from J, with 14 bases between. CDR3 loop: CASSLYSGGSGYTF. Here the CDR3 DNA reads TGTGCCAGCAGCTTATATTCCGGGGGCAGTGGCTACACCTTC.

This clone has more than one count but fewer than ten. The CDR3 region has the DNA TGTGCCAGCAGCTTAGGGGTAGATACGCAGTATTTT. Encoded protein: CASSLGVDTQYF. The V gene is TRBV7-9, the J gene TRBJ2-3; no firm D call. This CDR3 comprises 12 residues. Germline V gene lookup returns CDR1 SEHNR and CDR2 FQNEAQ (reference sequence). Trimming cost V 1 base and J 5 bases, with 4 bases left between them. Full variable domain (rest looked up from reference TRBV7-9 and TRBJ2-3): DTGVSQNPRHKITKRGQNVTFRCDPISEHNRLYWYRQTLGQGPEFLTYFQNEAQLEKSRLLSDRFSAERPKGSFSTLEIQRTEQGDSAMYLCASSLGVDTQYFGPGTRLTVL.

The rearrangement joins TRBV19 to TRBJ2-1, with 9 nucleotides matching TRBD2. Germline lookup yields CDR1 LNHDA and CDR2 SQIVND (reference sequence). V dropped 1 base and J dropped 6; count of bases not matched to a gene: 4. The CDR3 is made up of 15 amino acids. DNA of the CDR3: TGTGCCAGTAGTATAGCTTCTAGCGGGGTCAATGAGCAGTTCTTC. This translates into CASSIASSGVNEQFF.

This clone was counted a few times. This chain uses TRBV7-8 with TRBJ2-1; 8 positions match TRBD2. Per the germline V gene, CDR1 is SGHVS and CDR2 is FQNEAQ. The trim removed 2 bases at V and 2 bases at J, leaving 8 bases unmatched. The CDR3 spans 17 residues. The CDR3 is CASSLHSRGVTYNEQFF. The CDR3 region has the DNA TGTGCCAGCAGCTTACACTCGCGGGGGGTTACCTACAATGAGCAGTTCTTC.

This rearrangement joins TRBV9 to TRBJ1-3; TRBD1 might be the D (6 bases). The CDR3 has 16 residues. Germline CDR1 is SGDLS and CDR2 is YYNGEE. The V gene lost 2 bases and the J gene lost 0 bases, with 12 bases spanning the gap. The CDR3 protein is CASSVRGSHSGNTIYF. The CDR3 nucleotides are TGTGCCAGCAGCGTGAGGGGGTCCCACTCTGGAAACACCATATATTTT. Full variable domain (outside the CDR3, taken from reference TRBV9 and TRBJ1-3): DSGVTQTPKHLITATGQRVTLRCSPRSGDLSVYWYQQSLDQGLQFLIQYYNGEERAKGNILERFSAQQFPDLHSELNLSSLELGDSALYFCASSVRGSHSGNTIYFGEGSWLTVV.

The V and J genes are TRBV7-9 and TRBJ2-3; 12 bases are shared with TRBD2. Looked up from germline, CDR1 is SEHNR and CDR2 is FQNEAQ (reference sequence). Losses at the gene ends were 4 bases for V and 6 bases for J; bases not matched to a gene: 5. The CDR3 is 15 amino acids. CDR3 nucleotides: TGTGCCAGCAGCTCACTAGCGGGGGGCAGGGATACGCAGTATTTT. Translating gives CASSSLAGGRDTQYF.

The rearrangement uses TRBV5-4 and TRBJ2-1, with 8 bases aligning to TRBD2. Trimming cost V 5 bases and J 4 bases; bases outside gene matches: 8. Germline V gives CDR1 SGHNT, CDR2 YYREEE (reference sequence). The CDR3 has 15 residues. CDR3 nucleotides: TGTGCCAGCAGGAAAGCGGGGGCCGAATACAATGAGCAGTTCTTC. Its protein is CASRKAGAEYNEQFF.

The chain carries TRBV7-6 and TRBJ1-2; 8 nucleotides align to TRBD1. After removal of 1 base from V and 5 bases from J, the junction contained 15 bases not matched to a gene. In germline, CDR1 is SGHVS, CDR2 FNYEAQ. This CDR3 has 18 residues. CDR3 sequence reads: CASSLGSRTGSADYGYTF. CDR3 sequence (DNA): TGTGCCAGCAGCTTAGGTTCCAGGACAGGGAGTGCGGATTATGGCTACACCTTC.

The chain joins TRBV3-1 (or the pseudogene TRBV3-2) to TRBJ2-7, with D unclear. Trimming shortened V by 1 base and J by 8 bases, and 12 bases separated the two germline ends. CDR3 size: 13 residues. CDR1 is LGHDT, CDR2 YNNKEL, per germline (reference sequence). This chain's CDR3 is CASSQGPEMKQYF. CDR3 coding DNA: TGTGCCAGCAGCCAAGGTCCCGAGATGAAGCAGTACTTC.

V and J are TRBV7-2 and TRBJ2-5, with 7 bases identical to TRBD2. The CDR3 is 15 amino acids. CDR1 and CDR2 (germline): SGHTA, FQGNSA. V lost 5 bases to trimming and J lost 5 bases; unmatched junction nucleotides: 11. CDR3 coding DNA: TGTGCCAGCAGCCTCAACAGCGGGGCGGGGGAGACCCAGTACTTC. Its protein product is CASSLNSGAGETQYF. The full variable domain, its missing parts supplied by reference TRBV7-2 and TRBJ2-5, is GAGVSQSPSNKVTEKGKDVELRCDPISGHTALYWYRQSLGQGLEFLIYFQGNSAPDKSGLPSDRFSAERTGGSVSTLTIQRTQQEDSAVYLCASSLNSGAGETQYFGPGTRLLVL.

The chain couples TRBV10-3 to TRBJ1-3, with TRBD1 matching 8 bases. Germline loops: CDR1 ENHRY, CDR2 SYGVKD. Unmatched junction bases numbered 2, after V lost 0 bases and J lost 7 bases. This CDR3 comprises 14 residues. DNA of the CDR3: TGTGCCATCAGTGAGTCCTACAGGGGGAACACCATATATTTT. This codes for CAISESYRGNTIYF.

This clone was detected only once. V is TRBV19 and J is TRBJ1-1; the match to TRBD1 covers 9 bases. The ends lost 3 bases at V and 4 bases at J; junction bases unmatched: 9. Germline CDR1 LNHDA, CDR2 SQIVND (reference sequence). The CDR3 covers 16 residues. The CDR3, as DNA: TGTGCCAGTAGTATTACCGGGACAGGGTCGGGCACTGAAGCTTTCTTT. This codes for CASSITGTGSGTEAFF. The full variable domain, rest sourced from reference TRBV19 and TRBJ1-1, is DGGITQSPKYLFRKEGQNVTLSCEQNLNHDAMYWYRQDPGQGLRLIYYSQIVNDFQKGDIAEGYSVSREKKESFPLTVTSAQKNPTAFYLCASSITGTGSGTEAFFGQGTRLTVV.

The V and J genes are TRBV19 and TRBJ1-2, with D maybe TRBD1 (5 bases). This CDR3 contains 16 residues. Germline assignment: CDR1 LNHDA and CDR2 SQIVND (reference sequence). The V gene lost 10 bases and the J gene lost 3 bases, with 24 bases spanning the gap. This chain's CDR3 is CATWGIGGGDHYGYTF. The DNA for the CDR3 is TGTGCCACCTGGGGGATAGGAGGAGGTGACCACTATGGCTACACCTTC.

Within the sample, this clone is medium-sized. V is TRBV2 and J is TRBJ1-1, with D possibly matching TRBD1 (5 bases). The ends were cut back, 8 bases at V and 12 bases at J, with 13 bases in the middle. CDR1 is SNHLY and CDR2 is FYNNEI in the germline V gene. This CDR3 has 10 amino acids. DNA of the CDR3: TGTGCCAGCGGCGGGGGTGTTCCTTTCTTT. It encodes CASGGGVPFF. The complete variable domain, with remaining parts taken from reference TRBV2 and TRBJ1-1, reads EPEVTQTPSHQVTQMGQEVILRCVPISNHLYFYWYRQILGQKVEFLVSFYNNEISEKSEIFDDQFSVERPDGSNFTLKIRSTKLEDSAMYFCASGGGVPFFGQGTRLTVV.

This chain uses TRBV19 with TRBJ2-2; D might be TRBD1 (5 bases). V lost 5 bases and J lost 6, with 13 bases in between. Germline V gene data show CDR1 as LNHDA and CDR2 as SQIVND (reference sequence). The CDR3 has 14 amino acids. The CDR3 reads CASSQLGAAGELFF. The CDR3 bases are TGTGCCAGTAGTCAACTTGGGGCGGCCGGGGAGCTGTTTTTT. The full variable domain, rest sourced from reference TRBV19 and TRBJ2-2, is DGGITQSPKYLFRKEGQNVTLSCEQNLNHDAMYWYRQDPGQGLRLIYYSQIVNDFQKGDIAEGYSVSREKKESFPLTVTSAQKNPTAFYLCASSQLGAAGELFFGEGSRLTVL.

The rearrangement joins TRBV12-3 or TRBV12-4 to TRBJ1-5; D unclear. The CDR3 contains 13 residues. Between the trimmed V and J ends, which lost 6 bases and 5 bases, there was a span of 11 bases. CDR3 nucleotides: TGTGCCAGCAGGCCCGGGTTGGATCAGCCCCAGCATTTT. As protein: CASRPGLDQPQHF.

This chain links TRBV6-2 or TRBV6-3 with TRBJ2-5; D is ambiguous. V lost 2 bases and J 1 base, leaving 5 bases between the germline ends. This CDR3 contains 13 residues. CDR1 MNHEY and CDR2 SVGEGT come from the germline V gene. CDR3 bases: TGTGCCAGCAGTTACGCCCTCCAAGAGACCCAGTACTTC. Its translation: CASSYALQETQYF.

The rearrangement uses TRBV3-1 (or the pseudogene TRBV3-2) and TRBJ1-1, with D unclear. The CDR3 runs 14 residues. Germline V gives CDR1 LGHDT, CDR2 YNNKEL (reference sequence). V shed 1 base and J shed 0 bases, with 6 bases lying between them. CDR3 nucleotide sequence: TGTGCCAGCAGCCAAGGATCACTGAACACTGAAGCTTTCTTT. Its protein product is CASSQGSLNTEAFF.

The genes are TRBV15 and TRBJ2-7; tentatively, D is TRBD2 (7 bases). V was pared by 0 bases and J by 5 bases, with 14 bases between. The CDR3 is made up of 15 amino acids. Germline CDR1 reads LNHNV; CDR2 reads YYDKDF (reference sequence). CDR3 nucleotide sequence: TGTGCCACCAGCAGAGATGGGAGGGGGGCCAACGAGCAGTACTTC. Its protein is CATSRDGRGANEQYF.

Note on this clone: The CDR3 does not end in the conserved phenylalanine or tryptophan, so this is likely a read error. It is unclear where the CDR3 begins or ends on the DNA, so no DNA is shown, and the CDR3 is as TCRdb lists it. The chain has TRBV7-9 and TRBJ1-3. The CDR3 length is 14 residues, termini included. CDR1 is SEHNR, CDR2 FQNEAQ, per germline (reference sequence). The chain's CDR3 is CASSLGRAAPLNWG.

This clone has only one observation. This sequence joins TRBV28 and TRBJ2-7; maybe TRBD1 (7 bases). Germline values: CDR1 MDHEN, CDR2 SYDVKM. The V and J ends lost 4 bases and 4 bases respectively, with 14 bases between them. The CDR3 contains 14 residues. CDR3 protein: CASSSQGGGYEQYF. The CDR3, as DNA: TGTGCCAGCAGTTCTCAGGGGGGAGGATACGAGCAGTACTTC. The full variable domain, in which reference TRBV28 and TRBJ2-7 provide the parts outside the CDR3, is DVKVTQSSRYLVKRTGEKVFLECVQDMDHENMFWYRQDPGLGLRLIYFSYDVKMKEKGDIPEGYSVSREKKERFSLILESASTNQTSMYLCASSSQGGGYEQYFGPGTRLTVT.